These 5 T cell receptor beta chains share one sample of origin, sequenced in a study of T cells in Graves' hyperthyroidism and ophthalmopathy. The investigators amplified TCR beta CDR3 regions from RNA transcripts. The TCR CDR3 was amplified in a first-round RT-PCR using the HTBI primer set. TCRdb itself ran the multiplex PCR reads through MiXCR, one entry per CDR3 protein. Among a few hundred thousand distinct CDR3 sequences listed, approximately 19% were seen once. The sample consisted of blood. These receptors were obtained from a woman aged 18-29 years with Graves' hyperthyroidism.

This clonotype was counted ten times or more. The chain joins TRBV9 to TRBJ1-1; 8 nucleotides line up with TRBD1. Germline V lookup: CDR1 SGDLS, CDR2 YYNGEE. CDR3 length: 15 amino acids. V shed 0 bases, J shed 3 bases, and the junction held 4 bases outside the gene matches. The CDR3 DNA reads TGTGCCAGCAGCGTAGGGCCAGGGGGCTACACTGAAGCTTTCTTT. Protein: CASSVGPGGYTEAFF.

On this clonotype itself: A junction end diverges from the germline sequence, so it may reflect a read error. The chain carries TRBV20-1 and TRBJ2-5; tentatively, D is TRBD1 or TRBD2 (5 bases each). Germline-derived CDR1 and CDR2 are DFQATT and SNEGSKA (reference sequence). This CDR3 is 11 amino acids long. CDR3: CSTGAQETQYF. For the CDR3, the DNA is TGCAGTACCGGGGCGCAAGAAACCCAGTACTTC.

For this clonotype: The junction departs from the called germline gene at one end, perhaps through a read error. This chain connects TRBV7-3 to TRBJ1-3; perhaps TRBD1 as D (5 bases). Germline CDR1 reads SGHTA; CDR2 reads FQGTGA. CDR3 length equals 15 residues. The CDR3 here is CASCLSGGIGNTIYF. In nucleotides, the CDR3 is TGTGCCAGCTGCTTATCGGGGGGTATAGGAAACACCATATATTTT.

This clonotype came up many times. The chain uses TRBV7-8 and TRBJ1-2; 7 nucleotides match TRBD1. CDR1 SGHVS and CDR2 FQNEAQ come from the germline V gene. The trim removed 6 bases at V and 5 bases at J, leaving 6 bases unmatched. The CDR3 totals 13 residues. CDR3 DNA sequence: TGTGCCAGCAGTCGCCGGGACAGTTATGGCTACACCTTC. It codes for CASSRRDSYGYTF.

This clonotype was counted ten times or more. Here the CDR3 DNA reads TGCAGCGTTGGCCGGATGAACACTGAAGCTTTCTTT. Translating gives CSVGRMNTEAFF. The V and J genes are TRBV29-1 and TRBJ1-1, with no clear D. The V and J ends lost 4 bases and 0 bases respectively, with 6 bases between them. The CDR3 is 12 amino acids. Germline values: CDR1 SQVTM, CDR2 ANQGSEA.